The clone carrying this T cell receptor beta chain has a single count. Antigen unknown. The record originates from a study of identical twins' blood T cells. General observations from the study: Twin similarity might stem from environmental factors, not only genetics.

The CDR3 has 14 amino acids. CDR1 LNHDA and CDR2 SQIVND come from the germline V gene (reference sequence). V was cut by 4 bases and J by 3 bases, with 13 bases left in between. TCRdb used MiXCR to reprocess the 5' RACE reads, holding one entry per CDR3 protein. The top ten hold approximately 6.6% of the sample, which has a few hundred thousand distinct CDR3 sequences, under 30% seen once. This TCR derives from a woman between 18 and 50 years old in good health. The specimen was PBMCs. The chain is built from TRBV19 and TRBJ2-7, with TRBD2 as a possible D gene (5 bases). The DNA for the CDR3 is TGTGCCAGTAGTACATGGACTGGGGACTACGAGCAGTACTTC. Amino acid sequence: CASSTWTGDYEQYF.